This T cell receptor beta chain was retrieved from a study of blood T cell repertoires in COVID-19. Study context: Both acute and convalescent COVID-19 samples were obtained from the United States, Italy and Spain. From T cells, B-cell-depleted T cells, or PBMCs came the material, which was cDNA or gDNA.

Original processing notes: Reference gene primer amplification yielded estimated nucleated cell counts. Data came from immunoSEQ multiplex PCR; TCRdb stores just in-frame clones and leaves some out. V, J and clone size are those of that table, while D and trimming were read from the DNA. The sample has 46,000 or so clones; 75% to 90% are singletons. The sequenced material came from peripheral blood. The source of this sequence is a human donor in a cohort sampled during active COVID-19.

This CDR3 is CASSEGSSTMQYF. The CDR3 nucleotides are TGTGCCAGCAGTGAGGGCAGTTCTACGATGCAGTACTTC. The chain has TRBV6-4 and TRBJ2-7; unclear D gene. This CDR3 has 13 residues. Germline V gives CDR1 MRHNA, CDR2 SNTAGT. Trimming cost V 3 bases and J 9 bases, with 15 bases left between them.